This T cell receptor beta chain was retrieved from a study of control samples from healthy donors and cancer patients. Libraries were prepared by immunoSEQ multiplex PCR; TCRdb keeps only in-frame clonotypes and omits some of them. The repertoire has fewer than 200,000 clones, more than 80% of them found once; the top ten carry approximately 1.5%. V lost 1 base and J lost 8, with 17 bases in between. The CDR3 extends over 15 amino acids. Germline values: CDR1 SGHTA, CDR2 FQGNSA. The chain combines TRBV7-2 with TRBJ1-1; D unclear. The sample taken for sequencing was blood. This receptor was identified in a man younger than 40 in good health. The CDR3 spells CASSLDVWGLTEAFF. In DNA form, the CDR3 reads TGTGCCAGCAGCTTAGACGTATGGGGATTGACAGAAGCTTTCTTT.